The following is a TCR beta chain sequence with its context. Measured with immunoSEQ multiplex PCR; TCRdb has only the in-frame clones, and not every one. The sample contains some 280,000 clones, about nine tenths of which appear only once. The source of the sample is a study of blood T cell repertoires in COVID-19. Background on the study: The United States, Italy and Spain were the sources of the acute and convalescent COVID-19 samples.

Trimming left V 3 bases short and J 2 bases short, with 8 bases between. Germline CDR1 is SEHNR and CDR2 is FQNEAQ (reference sequence). The CDR3 contains 15 residues. The sequence came from a woman in her 40s who had recovered from COVID-19. The chain employs TRBV7-9 and TRBJ1-6, with a possible D match to TRBD1 (5 bases). Material: peripheral blood. The CDR3 region has the DNA TGTGCCAGCAGCTTGGGGCAGACCTATAATTCACCCCTCCACTTT. Protein: CASSLGQTYNSPLHF.